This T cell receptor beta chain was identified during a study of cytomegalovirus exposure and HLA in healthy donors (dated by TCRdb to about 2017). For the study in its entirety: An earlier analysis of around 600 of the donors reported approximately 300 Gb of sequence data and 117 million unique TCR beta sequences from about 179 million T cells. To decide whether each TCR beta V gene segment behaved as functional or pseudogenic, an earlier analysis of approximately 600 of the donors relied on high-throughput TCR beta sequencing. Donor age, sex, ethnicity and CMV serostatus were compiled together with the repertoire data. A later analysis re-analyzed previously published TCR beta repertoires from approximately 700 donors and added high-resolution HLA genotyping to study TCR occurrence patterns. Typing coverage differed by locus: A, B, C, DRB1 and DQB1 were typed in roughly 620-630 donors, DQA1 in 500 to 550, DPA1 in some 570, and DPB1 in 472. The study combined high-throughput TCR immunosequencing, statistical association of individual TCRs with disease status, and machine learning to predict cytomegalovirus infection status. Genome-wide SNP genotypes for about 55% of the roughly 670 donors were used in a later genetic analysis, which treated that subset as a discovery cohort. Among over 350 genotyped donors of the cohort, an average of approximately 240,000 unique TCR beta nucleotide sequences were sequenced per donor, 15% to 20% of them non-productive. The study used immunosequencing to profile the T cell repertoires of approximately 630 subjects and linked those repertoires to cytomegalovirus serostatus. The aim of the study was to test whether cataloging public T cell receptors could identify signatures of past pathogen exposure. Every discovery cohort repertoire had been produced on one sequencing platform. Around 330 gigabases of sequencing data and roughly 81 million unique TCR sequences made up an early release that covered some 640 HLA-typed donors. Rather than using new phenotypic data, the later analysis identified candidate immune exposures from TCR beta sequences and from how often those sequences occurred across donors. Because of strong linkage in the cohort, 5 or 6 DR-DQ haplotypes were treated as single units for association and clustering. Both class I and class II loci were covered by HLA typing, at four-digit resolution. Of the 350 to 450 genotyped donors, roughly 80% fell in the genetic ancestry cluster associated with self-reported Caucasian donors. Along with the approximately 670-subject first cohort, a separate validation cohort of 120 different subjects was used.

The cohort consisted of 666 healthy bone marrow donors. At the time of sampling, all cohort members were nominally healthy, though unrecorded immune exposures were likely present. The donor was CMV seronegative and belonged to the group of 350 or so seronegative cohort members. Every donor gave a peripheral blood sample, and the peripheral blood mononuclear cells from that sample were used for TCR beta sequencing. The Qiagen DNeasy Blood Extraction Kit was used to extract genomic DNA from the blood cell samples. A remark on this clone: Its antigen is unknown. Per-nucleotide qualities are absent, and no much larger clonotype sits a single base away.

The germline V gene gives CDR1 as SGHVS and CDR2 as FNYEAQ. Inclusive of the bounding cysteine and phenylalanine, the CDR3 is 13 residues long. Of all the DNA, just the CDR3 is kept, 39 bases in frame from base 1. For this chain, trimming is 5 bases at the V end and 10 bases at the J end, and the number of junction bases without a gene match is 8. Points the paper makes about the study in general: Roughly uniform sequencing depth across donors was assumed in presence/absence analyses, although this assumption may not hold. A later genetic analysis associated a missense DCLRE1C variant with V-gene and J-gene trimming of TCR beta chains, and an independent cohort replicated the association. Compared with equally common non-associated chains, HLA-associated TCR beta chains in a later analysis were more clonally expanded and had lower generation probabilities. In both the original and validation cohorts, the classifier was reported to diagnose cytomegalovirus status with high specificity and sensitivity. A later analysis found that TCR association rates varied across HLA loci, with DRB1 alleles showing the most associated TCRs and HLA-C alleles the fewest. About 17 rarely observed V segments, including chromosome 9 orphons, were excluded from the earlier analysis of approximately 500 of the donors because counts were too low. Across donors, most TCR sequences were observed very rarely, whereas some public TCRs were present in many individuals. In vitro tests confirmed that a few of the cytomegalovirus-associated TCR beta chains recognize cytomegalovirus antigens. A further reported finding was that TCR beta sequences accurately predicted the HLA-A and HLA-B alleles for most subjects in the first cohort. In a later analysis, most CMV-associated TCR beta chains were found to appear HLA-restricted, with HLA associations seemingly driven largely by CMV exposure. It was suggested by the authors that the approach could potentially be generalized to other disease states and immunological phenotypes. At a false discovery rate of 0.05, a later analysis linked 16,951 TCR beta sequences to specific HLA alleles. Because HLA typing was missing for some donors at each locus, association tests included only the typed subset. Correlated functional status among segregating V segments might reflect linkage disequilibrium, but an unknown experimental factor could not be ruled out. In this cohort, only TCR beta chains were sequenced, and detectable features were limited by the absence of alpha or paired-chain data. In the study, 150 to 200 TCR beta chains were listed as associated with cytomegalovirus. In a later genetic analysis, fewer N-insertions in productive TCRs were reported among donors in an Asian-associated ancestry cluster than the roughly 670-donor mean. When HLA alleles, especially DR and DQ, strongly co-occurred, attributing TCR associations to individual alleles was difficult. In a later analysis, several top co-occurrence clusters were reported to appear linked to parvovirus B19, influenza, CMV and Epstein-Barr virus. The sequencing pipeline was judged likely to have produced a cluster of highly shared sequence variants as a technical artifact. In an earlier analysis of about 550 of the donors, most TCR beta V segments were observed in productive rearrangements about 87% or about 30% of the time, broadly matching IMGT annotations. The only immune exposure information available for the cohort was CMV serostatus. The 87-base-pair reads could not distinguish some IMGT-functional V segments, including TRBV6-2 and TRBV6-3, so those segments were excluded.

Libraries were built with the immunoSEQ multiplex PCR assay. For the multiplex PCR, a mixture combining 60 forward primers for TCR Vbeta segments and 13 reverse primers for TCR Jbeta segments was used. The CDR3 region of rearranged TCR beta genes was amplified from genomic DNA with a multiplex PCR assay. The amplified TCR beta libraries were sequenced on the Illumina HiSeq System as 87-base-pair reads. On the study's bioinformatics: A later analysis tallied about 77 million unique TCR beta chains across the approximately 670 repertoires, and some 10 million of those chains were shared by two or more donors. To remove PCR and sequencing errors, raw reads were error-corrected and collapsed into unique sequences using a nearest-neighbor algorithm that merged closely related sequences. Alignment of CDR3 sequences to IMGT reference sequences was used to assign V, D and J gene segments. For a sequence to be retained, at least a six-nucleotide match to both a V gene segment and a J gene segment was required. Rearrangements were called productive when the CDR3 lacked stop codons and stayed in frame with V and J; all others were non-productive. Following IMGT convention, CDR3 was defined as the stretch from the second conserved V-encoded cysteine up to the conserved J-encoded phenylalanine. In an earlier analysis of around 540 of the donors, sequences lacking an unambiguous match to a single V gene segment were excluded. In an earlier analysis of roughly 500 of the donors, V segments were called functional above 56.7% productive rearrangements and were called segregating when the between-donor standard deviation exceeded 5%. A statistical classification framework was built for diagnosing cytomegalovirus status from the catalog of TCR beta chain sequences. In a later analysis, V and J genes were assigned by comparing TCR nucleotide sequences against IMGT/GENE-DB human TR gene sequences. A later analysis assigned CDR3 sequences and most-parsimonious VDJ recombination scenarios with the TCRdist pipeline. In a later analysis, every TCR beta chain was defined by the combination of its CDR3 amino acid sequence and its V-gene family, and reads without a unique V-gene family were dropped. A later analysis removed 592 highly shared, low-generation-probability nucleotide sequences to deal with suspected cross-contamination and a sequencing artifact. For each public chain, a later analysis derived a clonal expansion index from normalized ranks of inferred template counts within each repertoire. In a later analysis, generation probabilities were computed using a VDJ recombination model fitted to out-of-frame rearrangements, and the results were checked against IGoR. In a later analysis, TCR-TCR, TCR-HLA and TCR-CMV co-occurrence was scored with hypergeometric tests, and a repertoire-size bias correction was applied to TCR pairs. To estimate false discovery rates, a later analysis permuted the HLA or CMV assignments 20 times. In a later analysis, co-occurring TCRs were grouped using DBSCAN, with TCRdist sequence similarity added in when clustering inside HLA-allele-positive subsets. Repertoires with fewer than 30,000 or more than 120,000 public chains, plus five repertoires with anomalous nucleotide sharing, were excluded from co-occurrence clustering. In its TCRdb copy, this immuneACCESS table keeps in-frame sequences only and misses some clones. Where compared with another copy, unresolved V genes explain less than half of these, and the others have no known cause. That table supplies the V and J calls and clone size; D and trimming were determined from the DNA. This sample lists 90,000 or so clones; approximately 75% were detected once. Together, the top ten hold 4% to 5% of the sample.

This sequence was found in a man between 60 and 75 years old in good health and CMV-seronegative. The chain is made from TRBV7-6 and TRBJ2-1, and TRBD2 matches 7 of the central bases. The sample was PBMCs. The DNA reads TGTGCCAGCAGCCCGCTGGGGGGGAACGAGCAGTTCTTC. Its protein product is CASSPLGGNEQFF.